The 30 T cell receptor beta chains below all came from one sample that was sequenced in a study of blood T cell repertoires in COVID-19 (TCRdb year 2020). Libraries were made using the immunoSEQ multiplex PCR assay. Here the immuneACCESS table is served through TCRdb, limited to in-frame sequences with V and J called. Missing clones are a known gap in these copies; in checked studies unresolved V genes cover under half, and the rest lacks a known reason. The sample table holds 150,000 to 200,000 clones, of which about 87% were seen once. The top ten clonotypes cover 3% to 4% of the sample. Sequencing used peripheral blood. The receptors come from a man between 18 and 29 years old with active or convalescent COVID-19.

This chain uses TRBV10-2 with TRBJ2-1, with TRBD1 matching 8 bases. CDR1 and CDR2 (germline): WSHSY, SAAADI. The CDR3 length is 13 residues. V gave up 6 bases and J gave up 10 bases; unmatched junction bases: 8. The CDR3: CASRDTDRDEQFF. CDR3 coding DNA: TGCGCCAGCAGGGACACGGACAGGGACGAGCAGTTCTTC.

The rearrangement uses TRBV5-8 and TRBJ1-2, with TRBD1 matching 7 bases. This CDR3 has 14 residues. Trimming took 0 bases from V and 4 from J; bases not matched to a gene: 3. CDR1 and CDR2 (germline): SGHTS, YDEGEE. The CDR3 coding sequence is TGTGCCAGCAGCTTGGTTGCAGGGGGCTATGGCTACACCTTC. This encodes CASSLVAGGYGYTF.

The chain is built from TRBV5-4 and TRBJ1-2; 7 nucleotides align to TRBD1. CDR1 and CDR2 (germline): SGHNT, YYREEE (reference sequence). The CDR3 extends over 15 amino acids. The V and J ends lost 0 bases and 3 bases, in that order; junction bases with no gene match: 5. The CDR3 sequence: CASSLGGQEYYGYTF. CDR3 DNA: TGTGCCAGCAGCTTGGGAGGACAGGAGTACTATGGCTACACCTTC.

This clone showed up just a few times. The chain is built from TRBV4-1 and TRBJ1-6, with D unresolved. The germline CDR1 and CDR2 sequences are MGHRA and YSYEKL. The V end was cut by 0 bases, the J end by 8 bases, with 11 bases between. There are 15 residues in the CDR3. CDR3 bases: TGCGCCAGCAGCCAAGATAGCAGTGAGGATTCACCCCTCCACTTT. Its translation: CASSQDSSEDSPLHF.

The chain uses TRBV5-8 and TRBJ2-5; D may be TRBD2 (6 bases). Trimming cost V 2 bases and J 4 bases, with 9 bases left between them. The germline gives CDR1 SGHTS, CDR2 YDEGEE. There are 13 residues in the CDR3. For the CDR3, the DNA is TGTGCCAGCAGCTTCCGGGGAGGAGAGACCCAGTACTTC. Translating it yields CASSFRGGETQYF.

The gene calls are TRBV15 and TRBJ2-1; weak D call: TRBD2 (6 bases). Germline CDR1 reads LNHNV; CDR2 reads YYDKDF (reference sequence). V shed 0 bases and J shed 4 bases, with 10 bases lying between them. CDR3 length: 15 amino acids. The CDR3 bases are TGTGCCACCAGCAGAGAGCCCGGGACTTACAATGAGCAGTTCTTC. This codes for CATSREPGTYNEQFF.

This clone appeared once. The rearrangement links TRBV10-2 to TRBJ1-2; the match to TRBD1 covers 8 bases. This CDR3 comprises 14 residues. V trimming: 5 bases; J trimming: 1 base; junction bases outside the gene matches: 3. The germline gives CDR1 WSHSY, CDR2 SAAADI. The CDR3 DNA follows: TGCGCCAGCAGTACAGGGGGGGGTAACTATGGCTACACCTTC. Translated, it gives CASSTGGGNYGYTF.

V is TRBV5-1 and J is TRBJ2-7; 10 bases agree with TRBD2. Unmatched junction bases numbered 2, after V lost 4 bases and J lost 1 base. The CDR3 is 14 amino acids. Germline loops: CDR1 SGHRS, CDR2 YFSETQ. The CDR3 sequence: CASSQAGGSYEQYF. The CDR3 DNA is TGCGCCAGCAGCCAAGCGGGAGGGTCCTACGAGCAGTACTTC. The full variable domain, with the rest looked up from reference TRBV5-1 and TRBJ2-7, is KAGVTQTPRYLIKTRGQQVTLSCSPISGHRSVSWYQQTPGQGLQFLFEYFSETQRNKGNFPGRFSGRQFSNSRSEMNVSTLELGDSALYLCASSQAGGSYEQYFGPGTRLTVT.

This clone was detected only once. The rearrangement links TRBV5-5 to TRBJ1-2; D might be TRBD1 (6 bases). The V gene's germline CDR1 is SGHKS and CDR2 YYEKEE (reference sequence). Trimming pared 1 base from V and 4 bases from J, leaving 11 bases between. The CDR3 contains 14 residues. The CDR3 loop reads CASSLSGTSYGYTF. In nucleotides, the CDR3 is TGTGCCAGCAGCTTGTCCGGGACAAGCTATGGCTACACCTTC. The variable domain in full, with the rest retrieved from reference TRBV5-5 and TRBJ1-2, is DAGVTQSPTHLIKTRGQQVTLRCSPISGHKSVSWYQQVLGQGPQFIFQYYEKEERGRGNFPDRFSARQFPNYSSELNVNALLLGDSALYLCASSLSGTSYGYTFGSGTRLTVV.

CDR3 residues: CASSYRQGSVYEQYF. The DNA for the CDR3 is TGTGCCAGCAGCTACCGACAGGGTTCCGTATACGAGCAGTACTTC. The chain recombines TRBV9 with TRBJ2-7, with 7 bases matching TRBD1. J lost 4 bases, V lost 4 bases, and 11 bases had no gene match. The CDR3 runs 15 residues. Germline V lookup: CDR1 SGDLS, CDR2 YYNGEE.

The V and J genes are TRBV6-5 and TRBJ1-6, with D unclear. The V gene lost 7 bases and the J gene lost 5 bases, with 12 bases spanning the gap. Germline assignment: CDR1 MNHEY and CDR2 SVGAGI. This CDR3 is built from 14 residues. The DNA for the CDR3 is TGTGCCAGCACCCCCCTGGGCAATAATTCACCCCTCCACTTT. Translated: CASTPLGNNSPLHF.

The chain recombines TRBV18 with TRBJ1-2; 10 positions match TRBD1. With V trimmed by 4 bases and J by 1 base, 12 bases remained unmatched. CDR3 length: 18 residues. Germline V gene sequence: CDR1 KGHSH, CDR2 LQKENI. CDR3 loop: CASSLKVRDRGGNYGYTF. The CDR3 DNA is TGTGCCAGCTCACTCAAGGTCCGGGACAGGGGAGGTAACTATGGCTACACCTTC.

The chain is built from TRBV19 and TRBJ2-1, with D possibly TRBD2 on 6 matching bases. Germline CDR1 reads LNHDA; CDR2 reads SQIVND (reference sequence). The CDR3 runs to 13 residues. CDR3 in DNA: TGTGCTGCACGGGCTGACGGGAGCAATGAGCAGTTCTTC. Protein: CAARADGSNEQFF.

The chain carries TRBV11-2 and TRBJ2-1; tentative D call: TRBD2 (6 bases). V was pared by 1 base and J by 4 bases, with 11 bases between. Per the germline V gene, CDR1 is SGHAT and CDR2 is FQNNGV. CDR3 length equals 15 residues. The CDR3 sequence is CASSLGLANYNEQFF. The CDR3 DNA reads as TGTGCCAGCAGCTTAGGCCTAGCGAATTACAATGAGCAGTTCTTC.

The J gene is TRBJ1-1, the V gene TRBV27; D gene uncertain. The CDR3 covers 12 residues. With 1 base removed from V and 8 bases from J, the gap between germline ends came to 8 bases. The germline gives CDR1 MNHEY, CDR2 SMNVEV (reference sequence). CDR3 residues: CASSLWGGEAFF. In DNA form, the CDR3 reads TGTGCCAGCAGTTTATGGGGAGGGGAAGCTTTCTTT.

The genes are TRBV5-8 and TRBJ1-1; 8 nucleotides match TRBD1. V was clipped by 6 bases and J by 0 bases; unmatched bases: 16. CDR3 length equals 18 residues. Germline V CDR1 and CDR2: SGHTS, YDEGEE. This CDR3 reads CASNHRGSLEAMNTEAFF. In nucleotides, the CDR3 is TGTGCCAGCAACCACAGGGGGAGCCTAGAAGCCATGAACACTGAAGCTTTCTTT.

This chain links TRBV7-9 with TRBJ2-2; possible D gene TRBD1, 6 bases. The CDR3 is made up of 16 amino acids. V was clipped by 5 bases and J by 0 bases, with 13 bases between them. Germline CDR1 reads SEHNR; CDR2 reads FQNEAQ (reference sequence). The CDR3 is CASSPRQAPNTGELFF. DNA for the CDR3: TGTGCCAGCAGCCCCCGACAGGCCCCGAACACCGGGGAGCTGTTTTTT.

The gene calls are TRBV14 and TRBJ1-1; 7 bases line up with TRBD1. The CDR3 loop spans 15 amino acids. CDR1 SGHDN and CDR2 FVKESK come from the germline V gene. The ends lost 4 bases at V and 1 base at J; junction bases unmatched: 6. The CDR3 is CASSPLRTGNTEAFF. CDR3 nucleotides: TGTGCCAGCAGCCCGTTACGGACAGGGAACACTGAAGCTTTCTTT. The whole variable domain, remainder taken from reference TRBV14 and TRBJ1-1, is EAGVTQFPSHSVIEKGQTVTLRCDPISGHDNLYWYRRVMGKEIKFLLHFVKESKQDESGMPNNRFLAERTGGTYSTLKVQPAELEDSGVYFCASSPLRTGNTEAFFGQGTRLTVV.

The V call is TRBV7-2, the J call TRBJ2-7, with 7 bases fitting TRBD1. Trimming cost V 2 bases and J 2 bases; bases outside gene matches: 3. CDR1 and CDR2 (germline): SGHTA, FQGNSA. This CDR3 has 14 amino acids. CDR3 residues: CASSLQTGTYEQYV. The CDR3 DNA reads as TGTGCCAGCAGCTTACAGACAGGGACCTACGAGCAGTACGTC.

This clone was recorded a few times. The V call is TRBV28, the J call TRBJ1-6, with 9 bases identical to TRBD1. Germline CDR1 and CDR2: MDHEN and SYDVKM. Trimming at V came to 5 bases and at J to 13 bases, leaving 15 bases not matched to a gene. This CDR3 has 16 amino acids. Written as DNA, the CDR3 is TGTGCCAGCAGTACGAAACAGGGGGCGCGCCTAAGGCCCCTCCACTTT. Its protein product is CASSTKQGARLRPLHF.

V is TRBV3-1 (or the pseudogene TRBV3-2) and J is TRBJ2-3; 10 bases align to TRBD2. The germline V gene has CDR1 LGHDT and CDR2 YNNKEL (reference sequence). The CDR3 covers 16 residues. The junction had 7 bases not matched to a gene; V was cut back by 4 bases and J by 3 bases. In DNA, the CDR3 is TGTGCCAGCAGCCGGGGGCTAGCGGGAGCTACAGATACGCAGTATTTT. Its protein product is CASSRGLAGATDTQYF.

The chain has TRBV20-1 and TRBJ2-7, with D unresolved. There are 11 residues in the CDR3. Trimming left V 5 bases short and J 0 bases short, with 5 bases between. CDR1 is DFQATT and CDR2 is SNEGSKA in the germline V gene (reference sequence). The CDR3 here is CSAWSSYEQYV. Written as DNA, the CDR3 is TGCAGTGCTTGGAGCTCCTACGAGCAGTACGTC.

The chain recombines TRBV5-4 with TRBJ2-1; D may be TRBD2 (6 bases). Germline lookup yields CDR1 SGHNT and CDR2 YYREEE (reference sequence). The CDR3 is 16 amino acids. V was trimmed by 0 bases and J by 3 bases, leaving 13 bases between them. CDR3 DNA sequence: TGTGCCAGCAGCTTGGCCGGGACTTTCTTCTACAATGAGCAGTTCTTC. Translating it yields CASSLAGTFFYNEQFF.

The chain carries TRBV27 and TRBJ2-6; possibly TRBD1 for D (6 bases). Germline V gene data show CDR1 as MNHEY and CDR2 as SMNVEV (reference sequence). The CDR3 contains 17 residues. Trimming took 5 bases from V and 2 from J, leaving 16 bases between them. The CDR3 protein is CASSPGTYAPGANVLTF. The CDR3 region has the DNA TGTGCCAGCAGTCCCGGGACATACGCCCCTGGGGCCAACGTCCTGACTTTC.

CDR3 sequence reads: CASSSGDSGEQYF. The CDR3 DNA reads as TGTGCCAGCAGTTCTGGAGATTCGGGGGAGCAGTACTTC. The rearrangement links TRBV9 to TRBJ2-7; possibly TRBD2 for D (5 bases). The ends were cut back, 5 bases at V and 7 bases at J, with 16 bases in the middle. The CDR3 contains 13 residues. Looked up from germline, CDR1 is SGDLS and CDR2 is YYNGEE.

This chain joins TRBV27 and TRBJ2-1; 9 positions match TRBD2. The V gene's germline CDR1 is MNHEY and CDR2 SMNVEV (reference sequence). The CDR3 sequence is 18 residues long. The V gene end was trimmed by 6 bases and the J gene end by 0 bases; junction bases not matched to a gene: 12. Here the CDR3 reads CASSPRLAGLSSYNEQFF. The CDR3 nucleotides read TGTGCCAGCAGCCCCCGTCTAGCGGGACTAAGCTCCTACAATGAGCAGTTCTTC.

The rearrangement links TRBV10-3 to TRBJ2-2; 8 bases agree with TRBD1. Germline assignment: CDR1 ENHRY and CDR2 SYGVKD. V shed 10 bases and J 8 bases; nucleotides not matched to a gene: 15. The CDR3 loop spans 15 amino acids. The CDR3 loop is CASVDGTGGRGELFF. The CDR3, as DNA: TGTGCCAGCGTGGATGGGACAGGTGGAAGGGGGGAGCTGTTTTTT.

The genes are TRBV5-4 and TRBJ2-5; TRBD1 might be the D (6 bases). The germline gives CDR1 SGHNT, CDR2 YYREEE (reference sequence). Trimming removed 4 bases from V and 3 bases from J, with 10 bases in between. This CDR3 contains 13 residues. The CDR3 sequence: CASSQGQEETQYF. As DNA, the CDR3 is TGTGCCAGCAGCCAGGGACAAGAAGAGACCCAGTACTTC.

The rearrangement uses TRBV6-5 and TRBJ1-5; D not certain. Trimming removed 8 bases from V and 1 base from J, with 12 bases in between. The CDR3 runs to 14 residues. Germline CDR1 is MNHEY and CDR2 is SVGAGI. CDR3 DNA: TGTGCCAGCGCCACGGGAGGCAGCAATCAGCCCCAGCATTTT. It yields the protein CASATGGSNQPQHF.

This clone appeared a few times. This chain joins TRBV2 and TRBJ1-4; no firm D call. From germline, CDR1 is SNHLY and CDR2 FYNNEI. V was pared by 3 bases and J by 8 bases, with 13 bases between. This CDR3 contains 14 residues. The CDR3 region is CASSDVRRGEKLFF. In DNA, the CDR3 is TGTGCCAGCAGTGACGTTCGGCGCGGCGAAAAACTGTTTTTT.